The next 15 T cell receptor beta chains were all read from a single sample in a study of blood T cell repertoires in COVID-19. Generated by immunoSEQ multiplex PCR, the TCRdb table keeps only in-frame clones and is missing some. This sample carries around 480,000 clones, about 91% of them seen once, and the ten largest clones take around an eighth. Sequenced sample: peripheral blood. Every receptor here comes from a woman aged 45-65 years with COVID-19, enrolled during active disease.

DNA of the CDR3: TGTGCCAGCAGTTTATATCGCGACTCTGGGGCCAACGTCCTGACTTTC. Its translation is CASSLYRDSGANVLTF. The chain carries TRBV27 and TRBJ2-6; the D is unclear. CDR3 length: 16 residues. Trimming left V 1 base short and J 0 bases short, with 7 bases between. Germline assignment: CDR1 MNHEY and CDR2 SMNVEV (reference sequence).

This clone came up a few times. The chain uses TRBV24-1 and TRBJ2-7; D is undetermined. The V gene lost 3 bases and the J gene lost 7 bases, with 15 bases spanning the gap. CDR3 size: 14 residues. CDR1 KGHDR and CDR2 SFDVKD come from the germline V gene. In DNA form, the CDR3 reads TGTGCCACCAGTGATCCACTCAACCCTAGGGAGCAGTACTTC. Translating it yields CATSDPLNPREQYF.

The V call is TRBV7-3, the J call TRBJ1-2; 7 bases agree with TRBD1. V dropped 3 bases and J dropped 1; count of bases not matched to a gene: 5. CDR1 and CDR2 from the germline V gene are SGHTA and FQGTGA. The CDR3 has 15 amino acids. CDR3 loop: CASSFHRGGNYGYTF. The CDR3 DNA follows: TGTGCCAGCAGCTTCCACAGGGGTGGTAACTATGGCTACACCTTC.

This chain connects TRBV18 to TRBJ1-5; D is uncertain. The CDR3 runs to 15 residues. Germline CDR1 and CDR2: KGHSH and LQKENI. V lost 6 bases and J lost 0, with 12 bases in between. The CDR3 spells CASSPEGLSNQPQHF. The CDR3 DNA reads as TGTGCCAGCTCCCCCGAGGGCCTTAGCAATCAGCCCCAGCATTTT.

The V and J genes are TRBV28 and TRBJ2-1; D gene ambiguous. V was pared by 6 bases and J by 4 bases, with 10 bases between. Germline lookup yields CDR1 MDHEN and CDR2 SYDVKM. The CDR3 length is 13 residues. In DNA, the CDR3 is TGTGCCAGCAGGCTAGACTTGTACAATGAGCAGTTCTTC. Translating it yields CASRLDLYNEQFF.

J is TRBJ2-5 and V is TRBV19; D perhaps matches TRBD2 (7 bases). Trimming took 3 bases from V and 0 from J, leaving 14 bases between them. Per germline, CDR1 LNHDA and CDR2 SQIVND (reference sequence). The CDR3 contains 16 residues. This CDR3 is CASSIRRGGYQETQYF. CDR3 nucleotide sequence: TGTGCCAGTAGTATTCGGAGGGGGGGGTACCAAGAGACCCAGTACTTC.

This clone was recorded only once. This chain joins TRBV15 and TRBJ2-1; 9 positions match TRBD2. V gave up 6 bases and J gave up 6 bases; unmatched junction bases: 9. The CDR3 length is 15 residues. The germline V gene encodes CDR1 LNHNV and CDR2 YYDKDF (reference sequence). CDR3 protein: CATSLAGTSINEQFF. The DNA of the CDR3 is TGTGCCACCAGTCTCGCCGGGACTAGCATCAATGAGCAGTTCTTC.

This chain links TRBV5-1 with TRBJ2-7, with 7 bases aligning to TRBD1. V shed 3 bases and J 6 bases; nucleotides not matched to a gene: 15. Germline assignment: CDR1 SGHRS and CDR2 YFSETQ. The CDR3 extends over 16 amino acids. The CDR3 coding sequence is TGCGCCAGCAGCTCACAGGGGACGCTCCCCCTAGGCGAGCAGTACTTC. It is translated as CASSSQGTLPLGEQYF.

The chain links TRBV5-6 to TRBJ2-7; the D gene is possibly TRBD2 (5 bases). The CDR3 runs 13 residues. The V end was cut by 7 bases, the J end by 2 bases, with 13 bases between. Germline CDR1 is SGHDT and CDR2 is YYEEEE. CDR3 nucleotides: TGTGCCAGCCAGCGGACGGCCCCCTACGAGCAGTACTTC. It encodes CASQRTAPYEQYF.

For the CDR3, the DNA is TGTGCCAGCAGTGAGAGGGCAGGGGGCCCCTACGAGCAGTACTTC. This gives the protein CASSERAGGPYEQYF. The chain has TRBV25-1 and TRBJ2-7; 8 nucleotides agree with TRBD1. Trimming at V came to 3 bases and at J to 2 bases, leaving 6 bases not matched to a gene. This CDR3 is 15 amino acids long. CDR1 MGHDK and CDR2 SYGVNS come from the germline V gene.

The J gene is TRBJ1-1, the V gene TRBV20-1; the match to TRBD1 covers 8 bases. CDR1 is DFQATT, CDR2 SNEGSKA, per germline (reference sequence). The CDR3 covers 15 residues. V lost 3 bases to trimming and J lost 1 base; unmatched junction nucleotides: 7. CDR3 nucleotides: TGCAGTGCTAGTTTCAGGGGGCAAGGGAACACTGAAGCTTTCTTT. It yields the protein CSASFRGQGNTEAFF.

The chain is built from TRBV19 and TRBJ2-3; D may be TRBD2 (6 bases). The length of the CDR3 is 11 residues. CDR1 is LNHDA, CDR2 SQIVND, per germline (reference sequence). Between the trimmed V and J ends, which lost 6 bases and 8 bases, there was a span of 9 bases. The CDR3 DNA is TGTGCCAGTAGCGTGGGGGGTACGCAGTATTTT. Translating gives CASSVGGTQYF.

The J gene is TRBJ2-7, the V gene TRBV7-8; D is undetermined. V was cut by 5 bases and J by 2 bases, with 7 bases left in between. Germline-derived CDR1 and CDR2 are SGHVS and FQNEAQ. The CDR3 totals 12 residues. The CDR3 is CASSPSAYEQYF. In DNA, the CDR3 is TGTGCCAGCAGCCCGTCTGCCTACGAGCAGTACTTC.

This sequence joins TRBV5-5 and TRBJ2-1; D is perhaps TRBD2 (5 bases). The CDR3 sequence is 15 residues long. Looked up from germline, CDR1 is SGHKS and CDR2 is YYEKEE (reference sequence). V lost 2 bases and J 0 bases, leaving 9 bases between the germline ends. The CDR3 bases are TGTGCCAGCAGCTTCGGCGGGCTCTCCTACAATGAGCAGTTCTTC. Its translation is CASSFGGLSYNEQFF.

V usage is TRBV10-3 and J usage is TRBJ2-1; D unclear. The CDR3 totals 11 residues. Trimming removed 3 bases from V and 13 bases from J, with 10 bases in between. Germline CDR1 ENHRY, CDR2 SYGVKD. The CDR3 DNA is TGTGCCATCAGTGATGGGCCTACACAGTTCTTC. Protein: CAISDGPTQFF.